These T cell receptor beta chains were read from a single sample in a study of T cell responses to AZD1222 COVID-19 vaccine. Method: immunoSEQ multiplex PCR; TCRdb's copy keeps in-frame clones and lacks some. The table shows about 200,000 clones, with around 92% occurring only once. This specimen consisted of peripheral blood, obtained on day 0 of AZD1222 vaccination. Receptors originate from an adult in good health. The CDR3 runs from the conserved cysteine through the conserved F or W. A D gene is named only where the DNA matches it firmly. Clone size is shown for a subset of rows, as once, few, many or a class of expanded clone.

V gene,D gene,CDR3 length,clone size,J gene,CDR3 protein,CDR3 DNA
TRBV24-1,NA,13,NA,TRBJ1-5,CATSALEGQPQHF,TGTGCCACCAGTGCCCTAGAGGGTCAGCCCCAGCATTTT
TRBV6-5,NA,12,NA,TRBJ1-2,CASRAPDRLYTF,TGTGCCAGCAGGGCCCCGGACAGACTCTACACCTTC
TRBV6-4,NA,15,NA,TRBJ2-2,CASSVEGGNTGELFF,TGTGCCAGCAGTGTCGAGGGGGGAAACACCGGGGAGCTGTTTTTT
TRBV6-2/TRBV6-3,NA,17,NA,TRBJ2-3,CASSYPAGGGRTDTQYF,TGTGCCAGCAGTTACCCCGCAGGGGGGGGACGCACAGATACGCAGTATTTT
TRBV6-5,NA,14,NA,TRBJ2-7,CASRIGRGTYEQYF,TGTGCCAGCAGGATAGGGCGGGGTACCTACGAGCAGTACTTC
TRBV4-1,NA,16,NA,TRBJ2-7,CASSQVLGAPGYEQYF,TGCGCCAGCAGCCAAGTGCTGGGGGCCCCGGGCTACGAGCAGTACTTC
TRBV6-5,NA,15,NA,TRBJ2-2,CASSYSNGNRGELFF,TGTGCCAGCAGTTACTCGAACGGGAACCGCGGGGAGCTGTTTTTT
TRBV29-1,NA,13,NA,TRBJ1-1,CSAMGPSDTEAFF,TGCAGCGCAATGGGTCCGTCGGACACTGAAGCTTTCTTT
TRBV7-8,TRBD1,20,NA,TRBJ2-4,CASSLVPGQVGASAKNIQYF,TGTGCCAGCAGCTTAGTTCCGGGACAGGTCGGTGCTTCAGCCAAAAACATTCAGTACTTC
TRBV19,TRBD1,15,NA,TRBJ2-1,CASTTQGAPDNEQFF,TGTGCCAGTACCACCCAGGGGGCTCCGGACAATGAGCAGTTCTTC
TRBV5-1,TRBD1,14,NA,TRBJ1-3,CASSTDRAGNTIYF,TGCGCCAGCAGCACCGACAGGGCTGGAAACACCATATATTTT
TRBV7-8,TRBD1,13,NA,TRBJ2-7,CASRWTGAREQYF,TGTGCCAGCAGGTGGACAGGGGCGAGAGAGCAGTACTTC
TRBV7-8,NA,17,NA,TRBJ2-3,CASSLRRLWGVADTQYF,TGTGCCAGCAGCTTAAGGAGGCTATGGGGGGTCGCAGATACGCAGTATTTT
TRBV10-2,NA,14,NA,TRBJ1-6,CASSEQGEGSPLHF,TGCGCCAGCAGTGAACAGGGAGAGGGTTCACCCCTCCACTTT
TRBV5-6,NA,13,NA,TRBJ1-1,CASCGRRNTEAFF,TGTGCCAGCTGCGGCCGGCGGAACACTGAAGCTTTCTTT
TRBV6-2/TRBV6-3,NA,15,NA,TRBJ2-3,CASSWWQLHTDTQYF,TGTGCCAGCAGTTGGTGGCAGCTTCACACAGATACGCAGTATTTT
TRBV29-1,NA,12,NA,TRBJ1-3,CSAGLFGNTIYF,TGCAGCGCGGGTCTATTTGGAAACACCATATATTTT
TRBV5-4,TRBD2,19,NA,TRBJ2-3,CASSLGIPVSGGSTDTQYF,TGTGCCAGCAGCTTGGGCATTCCGGTTAGCGGGGGTAGCACAGATACGCAGTATTTT
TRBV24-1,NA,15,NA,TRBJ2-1,CATSALGGAYNEQFF,TGTGCCACCAGTGCCTTAGGGGGGGCCTACAATGAGCAGTTCTTC
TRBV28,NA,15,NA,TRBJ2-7,CASSTGGGRSYEQYF,TGTGCCAGCAGTACAGGAGGGGGTAGGTCCTACGAGCAGTACTTC
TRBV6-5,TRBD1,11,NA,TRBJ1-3,CASRGGTVIYF,TGTGCCAGCAGGGGAGGGACAGTCATATATTTT
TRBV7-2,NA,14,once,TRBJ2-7,CASSLGGTYYEQYF,TGTGCCAGCAGCTTAGGGGGGACTTACTACGAGCAGTACTTC
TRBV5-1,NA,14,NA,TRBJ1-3,CASSLEGSGNTIYF,TGCGCCAGCAGCTTGGAGGGTTCGGGAAACACCATATATTTT
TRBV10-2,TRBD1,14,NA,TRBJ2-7,CASWGTGDSYEQYF,TGCGCCAGCTGGGGGACAGGGGACTCCTACGAGCAGTACTTC
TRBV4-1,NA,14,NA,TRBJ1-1,CASSQVGLGTEAFF,TGCGCCAGCAGCCAAGTAGGTTTAGGGACTGAAGCTTTCTTT
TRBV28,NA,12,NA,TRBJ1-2,CASNTGSLSHTF,TGTGCCAGCAATACCGGGTCCCTGAGTCACACCTTC
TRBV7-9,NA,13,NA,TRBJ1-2,CASSPAAQYGYTF,TGTGCCAGCAGCCCAGCGGCTCAGTATGGCTACACCTTC
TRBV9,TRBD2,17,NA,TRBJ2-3,CASSVWSSGGTTDTQYF,TGTGCCAGCAGCGTATGGTCGAGCGGGGGCACCACAGATACGCAGTATTTT
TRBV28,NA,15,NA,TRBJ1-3,CASSLIGVSGNTIYF,TGTGCCAGCAGTTTAATCGGAGTCTCTGGAAACACCATATATTTT
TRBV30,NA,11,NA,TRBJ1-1,CALPSGSKAFF,TGTGCCTTACCCAGCGGGAGTAAAGCTTTCTTT
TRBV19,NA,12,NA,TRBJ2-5,CASSMVGETQYF,TGTGCCAGTAGTATGGTCGGGGAGACCCAGTACTTC
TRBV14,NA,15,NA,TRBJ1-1,CASSPSYGQTTEAFF,TGTGCCAGCAGCCCCTCCTATGGACAGACCACTGAAGCTTTCTTT
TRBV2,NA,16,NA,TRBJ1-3,CASSGALANSGNTIYF,TGTGCCAGCAGTGGAGCACTCGCTAACTCTGGAAACACCATATATTTT
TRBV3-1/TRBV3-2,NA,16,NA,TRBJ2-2,CASSQDRQANTGELFF,TGTGCCAGCAGCCAAGATCGGCAGGCGAACACCGGGGAGCTGTTTTTT
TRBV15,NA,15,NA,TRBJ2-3,CATSATATTADTQYF,TGTGCCACCTCCGCGACAGCAACCACTGCAGATACGCAGTATTTT
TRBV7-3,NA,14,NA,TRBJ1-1,CASSLGGANTEAFF,TGTGCCAGCAGCTTAGGGGGCGCGAACACTGAAGCTTTCTTT
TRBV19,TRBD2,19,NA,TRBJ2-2,CASSMRSRGESRGTGELFF,TGTGCCAGTAGTATGCGTTCACGGGGGGAAAGCCGTGGCACCGGGGAGCTGTTTTTT
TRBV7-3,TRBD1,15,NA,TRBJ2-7,CASSLQTGATYEQYF,TGTGCCAGCAGCTTACAGACAGGGGCCACCTACGAGCAGTACTTC
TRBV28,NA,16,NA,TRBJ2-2,CASRKSSEIGTGELFF,TGTGCCAGCAGGAAGTCTTCCGAAATCGGGACCGGGGAGCTGTTTTTT
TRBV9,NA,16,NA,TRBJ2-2,CASSPQATLGGGELFF,TGTGCCAGCAGCCCCCAGGCTACCCTTGGGGGCGGGGAGCTGTTTTTT
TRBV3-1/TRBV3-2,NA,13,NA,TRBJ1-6,CASSPTDNSPLHF,TGTGCCAGCAGCCCGACAGATAATTCACCCCTCCACTTT
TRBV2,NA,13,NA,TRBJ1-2,CARDGTSEYGYTF,TGTGCCAGAGATGGGACCTCCGAGTATGGCTACACCTTC
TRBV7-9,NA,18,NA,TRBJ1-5,CASSRGPPGEYSNQPQHF,TGTGCCAGCAGCCGTGGACCTCCAGGGGAGTATAGCAATCAGCCCCAGCATTTT
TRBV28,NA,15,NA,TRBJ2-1,CASSIGQRVYNEQFF,TGTGCCAGCAGTATTGGACAGAGGGTTTACAATGAGCAGTTCTTC
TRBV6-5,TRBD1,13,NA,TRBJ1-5,CASSSGGWQPQHF,TGTGCCAGCAGTTCAGGGGGCTGGCAGCCCCAGCATTTT
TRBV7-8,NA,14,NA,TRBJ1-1,CASTKDRMNTEAFF,TGTGCCAGCACCAAGGACAGAATGAACACTGAAGCTTTCTTT
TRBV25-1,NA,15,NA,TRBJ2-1,CASSEWGGVRSEQFF,TGTGCCAGCAGTGAATGGGGCGGGGTGAGGAGTGAGCAGTTCTTC
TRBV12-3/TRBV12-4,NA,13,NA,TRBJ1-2,CASSFKAGNGYTF,TGTGCCAGCAGTTTTAAGGCAGGGAATGGCTACACCTTC
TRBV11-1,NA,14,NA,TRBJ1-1,CASSLQGLESEAFF,TGTGCCAGCAGCTTACAGGGGTTAGAGTCTGAAGCTTTCTTT
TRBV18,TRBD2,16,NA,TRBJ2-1,CASSPREGGATNEQFF,TGTGCCAGCTCACCCCGGGAGGGGGGGGCCACGAATGAGCAGTTCTTC
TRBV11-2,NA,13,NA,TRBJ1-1,CASSLVGNTEAFF,TGTGCCAGCAGCTTAGTCGGCAACACTGAAGCTTTCTTT